The 27 T cell receptor beta chains below all came from one sample that was sequenced in a study of cytomegalovirus exposure and HLA in healthy donors. The PCR had 60 Vbeta and 13 Jbeta primers. Only in-frame clones appear in the TCRdb table, and some are missing; sequencing was by immunoSEQ multiplex PCR. The sample has around 150,000 clones; roughly 85% are singletons. Material: PBMCs. The receptors were sampled from a man between 35 and 55 years old in good health and CMV-seronegative.

J is TRBJ1-1 and V is TRBV18; the match to TRBD1 covers 7 bases. The germline CDR1 and CDR2 sequences are KGHSH and LQKENI. Unmatched junction bases numbered 3, after V lost 4 bases and J lost 1 base. The CDR3 runs to 14 residues. The CDR3 sequence: CASSQGAPNTEAFF. Here the CDR3 DNA reads TGTGCCAGCTCACAGGGGGCTCCGAACACTGAAGCTTTCTTT.

This sequence joins TRBV11-2 and TRBJ2-3, with D hard to call. The ends were cut back, 2 bases at V and 0 bases at J, with 9 bases in the middle. The V gene's germline CDR1 is SGHAT and CDR2 FQNNGV. CDR3 size: 15 residues. CDR3 coding DNA: TGTGCCAGCAGCTTACGAGGTGCTAGCACAGATACGCAGTATTTT. Translation: CASSLRGASTDTQYF. Full variable domain (outside the CDR3, taken from reference TRBV11-2 and TRBJ2-3): EAGVAQSPRYKIIEKRQSVAFWCNPISGHATLYWYQQILGQGPKLLIQFQNNGVVDDSQLPKDRFSAERLKGVDSTLKIQPAKLEDSAVYLCASSLRGASTDTQYFGPGTRLTVL.

The chain employs TRBV7-9 and TRBJ2-4, with a tentative D call TRBD1 (6 bases). The germline V gene has CDR1 SEHNR and CDR2 FQNEAQ (reference sequence). The CDR3 is made up of 15 amino acids. Trimming stripped 3 bases from V and 5 bases from J, with 14 bases between. CDR3 sequence: CASSFWLKGENIQYF. DNA for the CDR3: TGTGCCAGCAGCTTTTGGTTAAAGGGGGAAAACATTCAGTACTTC.

The genes are TRBV19 and TRBJ2-1; 7 nucleotides match TRBD2. The CDR3 contains 17 residues. V trimming: 3 bases; J trimming: 5 bases; junction bases outside the gene matches: 13. In germline, CDR1 is LNHDA, CDR2 SQIVND (reference sequence). The CDR3 DNA follows: TGTGCCAGTAGTATGTTTGCGGGAGCAAATGAAGACAATGAGCAGTTCTTC. Translating gives CASSMFAGANEDNEQFF.

This clone was recorded a few times. This chain connects TRBV11-2 to TRBJ2-5, with 9 positions matching TRBD2. Germline V gene lookup returns CDR1 SGHAT and CDR2 FQNNGV. Trimming took 4 bases from V and 1 from J; bases not matched to a gene: 4. This CDR3 spans 15 amino acids. The CDR3 DNA reads TGTGCCAGCAGCTACCATAGCGGGGGCCAAGAGACCCAGTACTTC. Translated, it gives CASSYHSGGQETQYF.

This chain uses TRBV28 with TRBJ2-7, with D possibly matching TRBD2 (7 bases). The CDR3 covers 15 residues. Germline V gene data show CDR1 as MDHEN and CDR2 as SYDVKM. V was clipped by 0 bases and J by 2 bases, with 11 bases between them. CDR3 DNA sequence: TGTGCCAGCAGTTTATGGGGGGGGCTCGCCTACGAGCAGTACTTC. This codes for CASSLWGGLAYEQYF.

The chain combines TRBV6-5 with TRBJ2-2, with 10 nucleotides matching TRBD2. Trimming cost V 6 bases and J 4 bases; bases outside gene matches: 2. CDR1 and CDR2 (germline): MNHEY, SVGAGI. CDR3 length: 14 amino acids. The DNA for the CDR3 is TGTGCCAGCAGAGTAGCGGGAGGCACCGGGGAGCTGTTTTTT. It yields the protein CASRVAGGTGELFF.

The chain employs TRBV6-1 and TRBJ2-5; tentative D call: TRBD2 (5 bases). V was pared by 5 bases and J by 4 bases, with 11 bases between. CDR3 length: 13 amino acids. Germline lookup yields CDR1 MNHNS and CDR2 SASEGT. The DNA for the CDR3 is TGTGCCAGCAGTAGAGGTCGGGGAGAGACCCAGTACTTC. Amino acid sequence: CASSRGRGETQYF.

The chain joins TRBV7-2 to TRBJ2-1, with TRBD2 identical over 7 bases. Germline V CDR1 and CDR2: SGHTA, FQGNSA. The CDR3 runs 14 residues. V shed 4 bases, J shed 9 bases, and the junction held 9 bases outside the gene matches. CDR3 DNA sequence: TGTGCCAGCAGCTCGACGCGGACTAGTAGTGAGCAGTTCTTC. Amino acid sequence: CASSSTRTSSEQFF.

This chain connects TRBV7-9 to TRBJ1-2, with 8 bases identical to TRBD1. The J segment lost 7 bases and the V segment lost 1 base, leaving 11 bases of the junction unmatched. This CDR3 contains 16 residues. CDR1 is SEHNR and CDR2 is FQNEAQ in the germline V gene (reference sequence). The CDR3 spells CASSLDPGQGKSGYTF. The CDR3 coding sequence is TGTGCCAGCAGCTTAGATCCAGGACAGGGCAAGAGTGGCTACACCTTC.

This chain joins TRBV7-9 and TRBJ2-7; 7 bases are shared with TRBD1. Trimming took 5 bases from V and 7 from J; bases not matched to a gene: 8. This CDR3 comprises 13 residues. Germline V CDR1 and CDR2: SEHNR, FQNEAQ (reference sequence). The CDR3 coding sequence is TGTGCCAGCAGCACTATGACAGGGACGGAGCAGTACTTC. It yields the protein CASSTMTGTEQYF.

The chain carries TRBV29-1 and TRBJ2-1, with 7 nucleotides matching TRBD2. J was trimmed by 4 bases and V by 5 bases; bases with no gene match: 5. There are 13 residues in the CDR3. Germline V gene lookup returns CDR1 SQVTM and CDR2 ANQGSEA. The CDR3 sequence is CSVRGGGYNEQFF. In DNA, the CDR3 is TGCAGCGTTCGTGGGGGGGGTTACAATGAGCAGTTCTTC.

The genes are TRBV6-6 and TRBJ2-2; D may be TRBD2 (6 bases). Looked up from germline, CDR1 is MNHNY and CDR2 is SVGAGI (reference sequence). Deletions cut 2 bases from V and 0 bases from J, with 10 bases between. This CDR3 is built from 16 residues. Written as DNA, the CDR3 is TGTGCCAGCAGTTACGGTGGCGGGACGAACACCGGGGAGCTGTTTTTT. Amino acid sequence: CASSYGGGTNTGELFF.

The V call is TRBV28, the J call TRBJ1-1; TRBD1 matches at 7 bases. The ends lost 3 bases at V and 1 base at J; junction bases unmatched: 2. Germline V gene lookup returns CDR1 MDHEN and CDR2 SYDVKM. The CDR3 has 14 amino acids. CDR3 nucleotide sequence: TGTGCCAGCAGTTTCGCAGGGGGGAACACTGAAGCTTTCTTT. Encoded protein: CASSFAGGNTEAFF.

The rearrangement uses TRBV6-4 and TRBJ2-7; 8 nucleotides agree with TRBD2. J was trimmed by 3 bases and V by 8 bases; bases with no gene match: 27. The CDR3 length is 20 residues. Germline CDR1 reads MRHNA; CDR2 reads SNTAGT. The CDR3, as DNA: TGTGCCAGCCACCATCGAAGGCGGACTAGCCGTCCCGAGTCCCTCTACGAGCAGTACTTC. It yields the protein CASHHRRRTSRPESLYEQYF.

The V gene is TRBV28, the J gene TRBJ2-5; a weak D match, TRBD2 (6 bases). Germline loops: CDR1 MDHEN, CDR2 SYDVKM. The germline V and J ends were trimmed by 3 bases and 1 base, with 9 bases remaining between them. The CDR3 has 14 residues. The CDR3 DNA reads as TGTGCCAGCAGTTTCATCGGGGGCCAAGAGACCCAGTACTTC. Protein product: CASSFIGGQETQYF.

The chain recombines TRBV19 with TRBJ1-5; TRBD1 matches 8 bases. The V gene's germline CDR1 is LNHDA and CDR2 SQIVND (reference sequence). This CDR3 has 16 amino acids. V lost 3 bases to trimming and J lost 4 bases; unmatched junction nucleotides: 8. The chain's CDR3 is CASSIPGQVGNQPQHF. Written as DNA, the CDR3 is TGTGCCAGTAGTATCCCGGGACAGGTTGGGAATCAGCCCCAGCATTTT.

V gene TRBV28 combines with J gene TRBJ2-7; tentatively, D is TRBD1 (5 bases). The CDR3 runs 16 residues. Germline V gene lookup returns CDR1 MDHEN and CDR2 SYDVKM. V was trimmed by 4 bases and J by 0 bases, leaving 16 bases between them. The CDR3 region has the DNA TGTGCCAGCAGTTCCCTAGACAGTTCAATCTCCTACGAGCAGTACTTC. Translation: CASSSLDSSISYEQYF. The variable domain in full, completed from reference TRBV28 and TRBJ2-7, reads DVKVTQSSRYLVKRTGEKVFLECVQDMDHENMFWYRQDPGLGLRLIYFSYDVKMKEKGDIPEGYSVSREKKERFSLILESASTNQTSMYLCASSSLDSSISYEQYFGPGTRLTVT.

In the case of this clone: At one end the junction does not follow the germline gene, possibly because of a read error. The chain employs TRBV6-1 and TRBJ2-3, with D tentatively TRBD1 (7 bases). From germline, CDR1 is MNHNS and CDR2 SASEGT. This CDR3 has 12 amino acids. The CDR3 nucleotides are TGTGCCAGCAGTGAAGCCGGCGGGACAGCCGCTTTT. Translating gives CASSEAGGTAAF.

The chain has TRBV6-6 and TRBJ2-5; 12 positions match TRBD1. The J call may be faulty, since TRBJ2-7 better matches the DNA end. CDR1 is MNHNY and CDR2 is SVGAGI in the germline V gene (reference sequence). The CDR3 is 14 amino acids. The CDR3 is CASSTGQGAFEQYF. In nucleotides, the CDR3 is TGTGCCAGCAGTACGGGACAGGGGGCCTTCGAGCAGTACTTC.

Only a few counts were recorded for this clone. V usage is TRBV2 and J usage is TRBJ2-1; D might be TRBD1 (5 bases). Trimming stripped 2 bases from V and 9 bases from J, with 8 bases between. This CDR3 spans 12 amino acids. Germline assignment: CDR1 SNHLY and CDR2 FYNNEI. The CDR3 loop reads CASSESGLEQFF. The DNA of the CDR3 is TGTGCCAGCAGTGAATCAGGGCTTGAGCAGTTCTTC.

This rearrangement joins TRBV28 to TRBJ2-7; D may be TRBD2 (6 bases). V gave up 4 bases and J gave up 6 bases, with 13 bases separating them. The germline V gene encodes CDR1 MDHEN and CDR2 SYDVKM. This CDR3 comprises 13 residues. The CDR3 sequence: CASSSTRRGEQYF. The DNA for the CDR3 is TGTGCCAGCAGTTCCACTAGGAGGGGCGAGCAGTACTTC.

Concerning this clone itself: One junction end does not reproduce the germline sequence, and a read error may be involved. This chain connects TRBV10-3 to TRBJ2-6; 7 bases align to TRBD1. The CDR3 sequence is 15 residues long. Per the germline V gene, CDR1 is ENHRY and CDR2 is SYGVKD. The CDR3, as DNA: TGTGCCATCAGTGAAGGGGGCTCCGGGGCCAACGGCCTGACTTTC. This codes for CAISEGGSGANGLTF.

The sample holds one count of this clone. The rearrangement joins TRBV7-2 to TRBJ2-5; 8 bases fit TRBD2. CDR1 and CDR2 from the germline V gene are SGHTA and FQGNSA. The CDR3 has 14 amino acids. The V gene end was trimmed by 6 bases and the J gene end by 5 bases; junction bases not matched to a gene: 8. The CDR3 spells CASSFGRASETQYF. The DNA for the CDR3 is TGTGCCAGCAGTTTCGGGAGGGCCAGTGAGACCCAGTACTTC.

The genes are TRBV5-5 and TRBJ2-5; TRBD2 is a possible D gene (5 bases). The CDR3 runs 15 residues. The germline V and J ends were trimmed by 4 bases and 3 bases, with 16 bases remaining between them. Germline V gives CDR1 SGHKS, CDR2 YYEKEE (reference sequence). In DNA form, the CDR3 reads TGTGCCAGCAGCCATGAGGGCAGAATTAAAGAGACCCAGTACTTC. It is translated as CASSHEGRIKETQYF.

This rearrangement joins TRBV11-2 to TRBJ1-1, with no clear D. This CDR3 is built from 12 residues. Trimming removed 8 bases at V and 1 base at J, with 8 bases between. Germline V gene data show CDR1 as SGHAT and CDR2 as FQNNGV. The CDR3 loop reads CASAAANTEAFF. CDR3 in DNA: TGTGCCAGCGCGGCAGCGAACACTGAAGCTTTCTTT.

The gene calls are TRBV2 and TRBJ1-1; TRBD1 aligns across 10 bases. CDR1 and CDR2 from the germline V gene are SNHLY and FYNNEI. This CDR3 is 18 amino acids long. V was clipped by 6 bases and J by 6 bases; unmatched bases: 19. In nucleotides, the CDR3 is TGTGCCAGCAGGGGGGGTCGGACAGGGGGGCCCCCCGCCGCTGAAGCTTTCTTT. It encodes CASRGGRTGGPPAAEAFF.